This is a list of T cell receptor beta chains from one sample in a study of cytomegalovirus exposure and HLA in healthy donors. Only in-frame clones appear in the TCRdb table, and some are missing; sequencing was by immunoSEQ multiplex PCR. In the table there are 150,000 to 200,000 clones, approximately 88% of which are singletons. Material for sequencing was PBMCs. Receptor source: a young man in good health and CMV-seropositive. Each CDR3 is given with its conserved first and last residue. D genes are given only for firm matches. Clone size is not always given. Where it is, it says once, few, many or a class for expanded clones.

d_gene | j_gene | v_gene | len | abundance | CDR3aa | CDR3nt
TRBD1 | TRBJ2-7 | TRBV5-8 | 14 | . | CASSSGTVLYEQYF | TGTGCCAGCAGCTCCGGGACAGTCCTCTACGAGCAGTACTTC
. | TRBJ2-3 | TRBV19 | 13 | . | CASSIQGTDTQYF | TGTGCCAGTAGTATCCAGGGCACAGATACGCAGTATTTT
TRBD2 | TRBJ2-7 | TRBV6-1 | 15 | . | CASSPTSARSYEQYF | TGTGCCAGCAGTCCAACTAGCGCGCGCTCCTACGAGCAGTACTTC
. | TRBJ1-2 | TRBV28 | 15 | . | CASSRDRQLDYGYTF | TGTGCCAGCAGCCGCGACAGGCAGCTCGACTATGGCTACACCTTC
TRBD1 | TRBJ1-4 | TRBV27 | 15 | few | CASSLRQGAREKLFF | TGTGCCAGCAGTTTACGACAGGGGGCGCGTGAAAAACTGTTTTTT
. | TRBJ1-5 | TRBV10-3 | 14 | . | CAISDGRSDQPQHF | TGTGCCATCAGTGACGGGAGGAGTGATCAGCCCCAGCATTTT
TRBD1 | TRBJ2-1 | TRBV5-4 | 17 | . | CASSLGRDRGIYNEQFF | TGTGCCAGCAGCTTGGGGAGGGACAGGGGAATCTACAATGAGCAGTTCTTC
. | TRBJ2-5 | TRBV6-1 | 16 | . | CASSEANSQGKETQYF | TGTGCCAGCAGTGAAGCTAACAGCCAAGGCAAAGAGACCCAGTACTTC
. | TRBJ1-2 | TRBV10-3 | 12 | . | CAIATGNYGYTF | TGTGCCATCGCAACAGGGAACTATGGCTACACCTTC
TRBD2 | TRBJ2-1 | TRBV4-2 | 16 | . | CASSQGGLAGDQEQFF | TGTGCCAGCAGCCAAGGGGGACTAGCGGGAGATCAGGAGCAGTTCTTC
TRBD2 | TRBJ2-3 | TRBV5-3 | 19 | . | CARSASRLAGEDTTDTQYF | TGTGCCAGAAGCGCGAGTAGACTAGCGGGAGAAGATACAACAGATACGCAGTATTTT
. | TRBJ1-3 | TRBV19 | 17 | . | CASSPITTPTSGNTIYF | TGTGCCAGTAGTCCAATTACGACACCGACCTCTGGAAACACCATATATTTT
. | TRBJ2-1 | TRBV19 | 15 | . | CASSIAGHPGNEQFF | TGTGCCAGTAGTATAGCGGGACACCCTGGGAATGAGCAGTTCTTC
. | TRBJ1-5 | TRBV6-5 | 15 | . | CASSRYREGGQPQHF | TGTGCCAGCAGTCGTTATCGTGAAGGCGGTCAGCCCCAGCATTTT
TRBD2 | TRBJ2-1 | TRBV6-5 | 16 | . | CASSYGSSGTYNEQFF | TGTGCCAGCAGTTACGGGTCTAGCGGGACCTACAATGAGCAGTTCTTC
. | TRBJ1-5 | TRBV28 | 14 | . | CASSSDPGNQPQHF | TGTGCCAGCAGCTCTGACCCGGGGAATCAGCCCCAGCATTTT
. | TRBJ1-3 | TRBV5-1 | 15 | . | CASSIAGVYGNTIYF | TGCGCCAGCAGCATCGCGGGCGTGTATGGAAACACCATATATTTT
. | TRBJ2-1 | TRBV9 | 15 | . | CASSTRDRQYNEQFF | TGTGCCAGCAGCACGCGGGACAGACAATACAATGAGCAGTTCTTC
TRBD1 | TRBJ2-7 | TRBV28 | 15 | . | CASSVAGTGDYEQYF | TGTGCCAGCAGTGTAGCCGGGACAGGGGACTACGAGCAGTACTTC
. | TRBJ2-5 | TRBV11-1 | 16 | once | CASSSRGLPQKETQYF | TGTGCCAGCAGCTCTAGAGGGCTGCCTCAAAAAGAGACCCAGTACTTC
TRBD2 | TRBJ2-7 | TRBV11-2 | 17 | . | CASSLDSPLAGAFEQYF | TGTGCCAGCAGCTTAGATTCCCCTCTAGCGGGCGCGTTCGAGCAGTACTTC
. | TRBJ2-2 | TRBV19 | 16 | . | CASMGLSTANTGELFF | TGTGCCAGTATGGGACTTAGCACCGCGAACACCGGGGAGCTGTTTTTT
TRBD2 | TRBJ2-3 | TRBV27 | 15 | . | CASSLWRENADTQYF | TGTGCCAGCAGTTTATGGCGGGAGAACGCAGATACGCAGTATTTT
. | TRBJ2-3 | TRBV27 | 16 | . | CASSVLGGGGADTQYF | TGTGCCAGCAGTGTACTCGGGGGAGGGGGGGCAGATACGCAGTATTTT
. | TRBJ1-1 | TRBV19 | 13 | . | CASRGRGNTEAFF | TGTGCCAGTAGGGGCAGGGGGAACACTGAAGCTTTCTTT
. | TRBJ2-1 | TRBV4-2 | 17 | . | CASSTVGRDNNRDEQFF | TGTGCCAGCAGCACTGTGGGACGGGACAACAATAGGGATGAGCAGTTCTTC
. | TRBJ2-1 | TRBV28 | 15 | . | CASSLRGMKGNEQFF | TGTGCCAGCAGTCTTCGGGGGATGAAAGGCAATGAGCAGTTCTTC
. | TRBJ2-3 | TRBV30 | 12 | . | CAWSPTSDTQYF | TGTGCCTGGAGTCCCACTTCCGATACGCAGTATTTT
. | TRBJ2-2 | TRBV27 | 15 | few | CASSRAGLNTGELFF | TGTGCCAGCAGTCGGGCGGGGCTGAACACCGGGGAGCTGTTTTTT
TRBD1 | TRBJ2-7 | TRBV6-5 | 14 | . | CASSTGQGAFEQYF | TGTGCCAGCAGTACGGGACAGGGTGCCTTCGAGCAGTACTTC
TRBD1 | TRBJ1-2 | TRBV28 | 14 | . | CATTNRGRVYGYTF | TGTGCCACAACCAACAGGGGGCGAGTCTATGGCTACACCTTC
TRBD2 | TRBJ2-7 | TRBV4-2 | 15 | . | CASSQDPSGDYEQYF | TGTGCCAGCAGCCAAGATCCTAGCGGGGACTACGAGCAGTACTTC
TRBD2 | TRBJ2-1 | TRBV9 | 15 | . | CASSVRSGVYNEQFF | TGTGCCAGCAGCGTAAGAAGCGGGGTTTACAATGAGCAGTTCTTC
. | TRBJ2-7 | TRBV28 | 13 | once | CASSRGNPDEQYF | TGTGCCAGCAGCCGCGGAAACCCCGACGAGCAGTACTTC
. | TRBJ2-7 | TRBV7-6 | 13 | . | CASSFTYFYEQYF | TGTGCCAGCAGCTTCACCTACTTCTACGAGCAGTACTTC
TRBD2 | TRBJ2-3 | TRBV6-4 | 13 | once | CASGKTSAGTQYF | TGTGCCAGCGGGAAGACTAGCGCTGGTACGCAGTATTTT
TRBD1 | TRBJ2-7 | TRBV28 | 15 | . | CASSLDPGTGVEQYF | TGTGCCAGCAGTCTCGACCCCGGGACAGGGGTCGAGCAGTACTTC
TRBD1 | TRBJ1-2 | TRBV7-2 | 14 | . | CASSSWTGIYGYTF | TGTGCCAGCAGCTCCTGGACAGGTATCTATGGCTACACCTTC
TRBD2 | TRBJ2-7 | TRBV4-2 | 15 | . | CASSQEGREADEQYF | TGTGCCAGCAGCCAAGAAGGGCGGGAGGCAGACGAGCAGTACTTC
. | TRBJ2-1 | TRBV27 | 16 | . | CASSLTSSLGLDEQFF | TGTGCCAGCAGTTTAACCTCATCCCTGGGCCTGGATGAGCAGTTCTTC
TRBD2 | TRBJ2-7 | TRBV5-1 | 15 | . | CASSLGIAGVNEQYF | TGCGCCAGCAGCCTGGGGATAGCGGGAGTGAACGAGCAGTACTTC
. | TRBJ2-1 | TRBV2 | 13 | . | CASSLLASDEQFF | TGTGCCAGCAGCCTCCTAGCGTCTGATGAGCAGTTCTTC
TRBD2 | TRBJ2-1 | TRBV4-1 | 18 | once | CASSQDLPLAGGYNEQFF | TGCGCCAGCAGCCAAGATCTCCCTCTAGCGGGAGGGTACAATGAGCAGTTCTTC
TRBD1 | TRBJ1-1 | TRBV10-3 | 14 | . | CAISDGDRITEAFF | TGTGCCATCAGTGACGGGGACAGAATCACTGAAGCTTTCTTT
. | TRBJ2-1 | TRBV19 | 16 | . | CASSLTQGSGYNEQFF | TGTGCCAGTAGTCTAACACAGGGTTCGGGTTACAATGAGCAGTTCTTC
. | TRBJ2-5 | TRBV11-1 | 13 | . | CASSLSPGETQYF | TGTGCCAGCAGCTTATCCCCCGGGGAGACCCAGTACTTC
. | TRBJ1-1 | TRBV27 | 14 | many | CASSLRGGHTEAFF | TGTGCCAGCAGTTTAAGGGGGGGTCACACTGAAGCTTTCTTT
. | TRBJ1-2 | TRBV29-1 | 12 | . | CSVEDRLGGYTF | TGCAGCGTTGAAGATCGCCTGGGCGGCTACACCTTC
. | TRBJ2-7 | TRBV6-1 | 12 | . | CASSERIYEQYF | TGTGCCAGCAGTGAGCGGATCTACGAGCAGTACTTC
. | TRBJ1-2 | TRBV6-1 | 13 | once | CASSESPGWGYTF | TGTGCCAGCAGTGAATCGCCAGGATGGGGCTACACCTTC
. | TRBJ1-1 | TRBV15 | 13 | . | CATSRGGDTEAFF | TGTGCCACCAGCAGAGGGGGGGACACTGAAGCTTTCTTT
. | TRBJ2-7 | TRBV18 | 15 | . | CASSPGGALSYEQYF | TGTGCCAGCTCACCAGGAGGGGCGCTCTCCTACGAGCAGTACTTC
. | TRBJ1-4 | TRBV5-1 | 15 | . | CASSQRGATNEKLFF | TGCGCCAGCAGCCAGCGGGGTGCAACTAATGAAAAACTGTTTTTT
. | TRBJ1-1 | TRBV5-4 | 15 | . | CASSFDQSLNTEAFF | TGTGCCAGCAGCTTCGATCAGTCTCTGAACACTGAAGCTTTCTTT
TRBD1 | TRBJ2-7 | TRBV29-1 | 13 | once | CSACTGEAYEQYF | TGCAGCGCATGTACAGGGGAAGCTTACGAGCAGTACTTC
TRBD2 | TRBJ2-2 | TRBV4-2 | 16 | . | CASSHTLAANTGELFF | TGTGCCAGCAGCCATACTCTAGCGGCGAACACCGGGGAGCTGTTTTTT
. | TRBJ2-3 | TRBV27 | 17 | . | CASSLSYSTAPRDTQYF | TGTGCCAGCAGTTTATCGTACTCGACAGCCCCAAGGGATACGCAGTATTTT
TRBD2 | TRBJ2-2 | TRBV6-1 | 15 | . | CASSVSGTNTGELFF | TGTGCCAGCAGTGTAAGCGGGACGAACACCGGGGAGCTGTTTTTT
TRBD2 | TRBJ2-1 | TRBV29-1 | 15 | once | CSVSVSGAVYNEQFF | TGCAGCGTTTCAGTGAGCGGGGCAGTATACAATGAGCAGTTCTTC